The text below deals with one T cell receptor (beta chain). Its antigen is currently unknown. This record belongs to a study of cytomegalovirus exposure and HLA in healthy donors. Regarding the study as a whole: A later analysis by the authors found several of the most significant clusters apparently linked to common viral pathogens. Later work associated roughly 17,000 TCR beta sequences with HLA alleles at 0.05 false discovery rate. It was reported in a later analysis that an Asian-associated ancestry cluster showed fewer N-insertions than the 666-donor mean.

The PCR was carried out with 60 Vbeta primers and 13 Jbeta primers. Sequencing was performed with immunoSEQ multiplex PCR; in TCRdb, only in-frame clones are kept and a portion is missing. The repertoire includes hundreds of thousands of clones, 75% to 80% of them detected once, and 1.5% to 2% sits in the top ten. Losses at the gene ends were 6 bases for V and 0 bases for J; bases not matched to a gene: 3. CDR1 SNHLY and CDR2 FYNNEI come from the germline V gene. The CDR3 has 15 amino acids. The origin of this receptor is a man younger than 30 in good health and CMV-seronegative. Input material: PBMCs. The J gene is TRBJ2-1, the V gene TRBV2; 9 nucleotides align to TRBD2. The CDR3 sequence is CASRDSGSSYNEQFF. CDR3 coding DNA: TGTGCCAGCAGGGATAGCGGGAGCTCCTACAATGAGCAGTTCTTC.